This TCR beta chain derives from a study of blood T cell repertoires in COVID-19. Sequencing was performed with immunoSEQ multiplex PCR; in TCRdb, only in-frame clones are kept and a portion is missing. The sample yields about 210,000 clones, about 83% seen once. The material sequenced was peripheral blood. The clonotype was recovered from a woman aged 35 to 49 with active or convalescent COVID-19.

The CDR3 bases are TGTGCCAGCAGCTTAGGACTAGCGGGGGGACTCAATGAGCAGTTCTTC. Protein: CASSLGLAGGLNEQFF. The gene calls are TRBV11-1 and TRBJ2-1, with TRBD2 matching over 13 bases. V lost 1 base to trimming and J lost 6 bases; unmatched junction nucleotides: 3. The CDR3 sequence is 16 residues long. Germline assignment: CDR1 SGHAT and CDR2 FQDESV (reference sequence).